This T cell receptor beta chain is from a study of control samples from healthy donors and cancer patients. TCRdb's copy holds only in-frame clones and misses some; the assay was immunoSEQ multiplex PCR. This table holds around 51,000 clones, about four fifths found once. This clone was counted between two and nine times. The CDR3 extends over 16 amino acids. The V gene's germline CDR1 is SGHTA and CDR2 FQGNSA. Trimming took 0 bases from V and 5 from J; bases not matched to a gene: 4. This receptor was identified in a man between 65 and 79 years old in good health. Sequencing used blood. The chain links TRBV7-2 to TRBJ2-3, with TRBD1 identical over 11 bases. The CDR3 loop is CASSLAGQGAGDTQYF. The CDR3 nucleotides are TGTGCCAGCAGCTTAGCCGGACAGGGGGCAGGAGATACGCAGTATTTT. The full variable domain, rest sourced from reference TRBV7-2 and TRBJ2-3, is GAGVSQSPSNKVTEKGKDVELRCDPISGHTALYWYRQSLGQGLEFLIYFQGNSAPDKSGLPSDRFSAERTGGSVSTLTIQRTQQEDSAVYLCASSLAGQGAGDTQYFGPGTRLTVL.